This T cell receptor beta chain was recovered during a study of blood T cell repertoires in COVID-19. Profiled with immunoSEQ multiplex PCR; TCRdb holds only in-frame clones, not every one. Found here are more than 150,000 clones, about 89% of them singletons; the top ten hold around 7%. CDR1 and CDR2 (germline): PRHDT, FYEKMQ (reference sequence). This CDR3 has 13 residues. The junction had 5 bases not matched to a gene; V was cut back by 5 bases and J by 6 bases. This TCR was sampled from a middle-aged man with acute or convalescent COVID-19. The V and J genes are TRBV13 and TRBJ2-7; TRBD2 matches at 9 bases. The specimen was peripheral blood. CDR3 sequence: CASSLGLAGEQYF. In DNA form, the CDR3 reads TGTGCCAGCAGCCTGGGACTAGCTGGCGAGCAGTACTTC.